The 10 T cell receptor beta chains given below trace back to one sample, sequenced in a study of blood T cell repertoires in COVID-19. Repertoires were generated with immunoSEQ multiplex PCR, while TCRdb's copy carries only in-frame clones and drops some. The data show roughly 160,000 clones, about 87% seen once. Specimen: peripheral blood. The receptor source for this set is a woman aged 60-70 years who had recovered from COVID-19.

The sample holds one count of this clone. The chain has TRBV28 and TRBJ1-6; a weak D match, TRBD1 (6 bases). The length of the CDR3 is 18 residues. Germline CDR1 and CDR2: MDHEN and SYDVKM. The V end was cut by 5 bases, the J end by 0 bases, with 17 bases between. This chain's CDR3 is CASSTETGRDSYNSPLHF. Written as DNA, the CDR3 is TGTGCCAGCAGTACCGAGACAGGCAGGGACTCCTATAATTCACCCCTCCACTTT.

This chain joins TRBV2 and TRBJ1-1; D is uncertain. CDR3 length: 14 residues. CDR1 is SNHLY and CDR2 is FYNNEI in the germline V gene. V was trimmed by 1 base and J by 4 bases, leaving 10 bases between them. For the CDR3, the DNA is TGTGCCAGCAGTGAAGGGCGGGTGCTCACTGAAGCTTTCTTT. Its translation is CASSEGRVLTEAFF.

The chain carries TRBV7-3 and TRBJ1-6; 8 positions agree with TRBD1. Germline V gives CDR1 SGHTA, CDR2 FQGTGA. V lost 10 bases, J lost 10 bases, and 30 bases stayed unmatched. This CDR3 region has 20 residues. DNA for the CDR3: TGTGCCAACCCGGTGGCAGGGGGCAACGTCAAAATGGGGGTCCAATCACCCCTCCACTTT. It is translated as CANPVAGGNVKMGVQSPLHF.

The chain uses TRBV4-3 and TRBJ1-2, with TRBD1 as a possible D gene (5 bases). CDR1 and CDR2 from the germline V gene are LGHNA and YSLEER. Trimming left V 4 bases short and J 4 bases short, with 16 bases between. CDR3 size: 15 residues. CDR3 in DNA: TGCGCCAGCAGCCCGTTGGTAGAACAGGCCTATGGCTACACCTTC. Amino acid sequence: CASSPLVEQAYGYTF.

The chain uses TRBV12-3 or TRBV12-4 and TRBJ2-5; tentative D call: TRBD1 (6 bases). V shed 6 bases and J shed 9 bases, with 17 bases lying between them. There are 13 residues in the CDR3. The CDR3 reads CASRSQGIEAQYF. CDR3 bases: TGTGCCAGCAGATCGCAGGGGATCGAGGCCCAGTACTTC.

The chain links TRBV5-8 to TRBJ1-2; possibly TRBD1 for D (5 bases). The V and J ends lost 3 bases and 0 bases respectively, with 15 bases between them. Germline V gene data show CDR1 as SGHTS and CDR2 as YDEGEE. The CDR3 loop spans 16 amino acids. The CDR3 reads CASSSIRRQTNYGYTF. CDR3 bases: TGTGCCAGCAGCTCGATTCGAAGACAGACTAACTATGGCTACACCTTC.

The V call is TRBV28, the J call TRBJ1-1; no clear D gene. V was shortened by 7 bases and J by 8 bases, with 14 bases between the two germline ends. The CDR3 loop spans 12 amino acids. The germline V gene has CDR1 MDHEN and CDR2 SYDVKM. The CDR3 here is CASTGFATEAFF. The CDR3 nucleotides read TGTGCCAGCACGGGGTTCGCAACCGAAGCTTTCTTT.

The V call is TRBV4-3, the J call TRBJ1-2; possibly TRBD1 for D (5 bases). There are 14 residues in the CDR3. CDR1 is LGHNA and CDR2 is YSLEER in the germline V gene. Trimming took 3 bases from V and 5 from J, leaving 13 bases between them. The chain's CDR3 is CASSQLDSGYGYTF. CDR3 bases: TGCGCCAGCAGCCAGCTCGACAGTGGGTATGGCTACACCTTC.

The CDR3 here is CASSLGRAGNTIYF. The CDR3 DNA follows: TGTGCCAGCAGCTTAGGACGGGCTGGAAACACCATATATTTT. V and J are TRBV7-9 and TRBJ1-3; D uncertain. Germline lookup yields CDR1 SEHNR and CDR2 FQNEAQ (reference sequence). This CDR3 region has 14 residues. Trimming shortened V by 1 base and J by 2 bases, and 6 bases separated the two germline ends. Full variable domain (remainder filled in from reference TRBV7-9 and TRBJ1-3): DTGVSQNPRHKITKRGQNVTFRCDPISEHNRLYWYRQTLGQGPEFLTYFQNEAQLEKSRLLSDRFSAERPKGSFSTLEIQRTEQGDSAMYLCASSLGRAGNTIYFGEGSWLTVV.

This chain connects TRBV5-4 to TRBJ1-3, with D unclear. Germline V gene lookup returns CDR1 SGHNT and CDR2 YYREEE (reference sequence). The CDR3 sequence is 14 residues long. The V end was cut by 3 bases, the J end by 0 bases, with 7 bases between. CDR3 nucleotide sequence: TGTGCCAGCAGCTCCCAAATCTCTGGAAACACCATATATTTT. This sequence encodes CASSSQISGNTIYF.